This T cell receptor (beta chain) is from a study of blood T cell repertoires in COVID-19. Germline-derived CDR1 and CDR2 are MGHRA and YSYEKL. The V end was cut by 0 bases, the J end by 4 bases, with 14 bases between. The CDR3 has 16 amino acids. The data were produced by immunoSEQ multiplex PCR, yet TCRdb's version contains in-frame clones alone and is incomplete. Among 300,000 to 400,000 clones listed, roughly 90% were seen once. The receptor's source is a woman in her seventies with COVID-19, enrolled during active disease. This chain connects TRBV4-1 to TRBJ2-3; TRBD1 is a possible D gene (6 bases). Sample: peripheral blood. The CDR3 nucleotides read TGCGCCAGCAGCCAAGATGACAGGAGGTGGGCAGATACGCAGTATTTT. Translation: CASSQDDRRWADTQYF.